Presented here are 22 T cell receptor beta chains from one specimen sequenced in a study of control samples from healthy donors and cancer patients. This table comes from immunoSEQ multiplex PCR, and its TCRdb copy is limited to in-frame clones, with some not included. The sample lists 150,000 or so clones, 90% to 95% seen once, with around 13% in the top ten. Sequenced: blood. These receptor sequences come from a man aged 35-49 years in good health.

The chain carries TRBV10-3 and TRBJ2-3, with 10 nucleotides matching TRBD1. With 5 bases clipped from V and 2 bases from J, the junction kept 4 bases outside the gene matches. Germline assignment: CDR1 ENHRY and CDR2 SYGVKD. The CDR3 has 15 residues. The chain's CDR3 is CAISRGTGDTDTQYF. The CDR3, as DNA: TGTGCCATCAGTCGAGGGACAGGGGACACAGATACGCAGTATTTT.

The chain uses TRBV3-1 (or the pseudogene TRBV3-2) and TRBJ2-7, with 9 bases identical to TRBD1. After removal of 7 bases from V and 6 bases from J, the junction contained 7 bases not matched to a gene. The germline CDR1 and CDR2 sequences are LGHDT and YNNKEL (reference sequence). CDR3 length: 13 amino acids. As DNA, the CDR3 is TGTGCCAGCACCGGGACAGGGCTTGTCGAGCAGTACTTC. It is translated as CASTGTGLVEQYF.

The CDR3 bases are TGTGCCAGCAGCTTCAAAGGGATCAATCAGCCCCAGCATTTT. Protein product: CASSFKGINQPQHF. The V gene is TRBV5-8, the J gene TRBJ1-5; D not resolved. Trimming removed 2 bases at V and 3 bases at J, with 9 bases between. Germline CDR1 SGHTS, CDR2 YDEGEE. This CDR3 is 14 amino acids long.

A remark on this clone: One junction end does not reproduce the germline sequence, and a read error may be involved. The V gene is TRBV27, the J gene TRBJ2-5; D unclear. CDR1 is MNHEY, CDR2 SMNVEV, per germline (reference sequence). The CDR3 is 18 residues long. DNA for the CDR3: TGTGCCGGCAGTTTATCGAAATCTCGGGCGGCGACGCAAGAGACCCAGTACTTC. Its translation is CAGSLSKSRAATQETQYF.

The chain uses TRBV6-2 or TRBV6-3 and TRBJ2-7; 10 nucleotides line up with TRBD1. V was pared by 2 bases and J by 5 bases, with 9 bases of the junction left unmatched. The CDR3 has 16 residues. The germline CDR1 and CDR2 sequences are MNHEY and SVGEGT. In DNA form, the CDR3 reads TGTGCCAGCAGTTACCGGGACAGGGGCGAGGCCCACGAGCAGTACTTC. Protein sequence: CASSYRDRGEAHEQYF.

This clone has a single count. The chain has TRBV29-1 and TRBJ2-5; 8 bases align to TRBD2. V was clipped by 3 bases and J by 6 bases; unmatched bases: 27. The CDR3 is 20 amino acids. CDR1 is SQVTM, CDR2 ANQGSEA, per germline. The CDR3 here is CSVDSGQRTRGAGVGQTQYF. The CDR3 region has the DNA TGCAGCGTTGACTCGGGCCAGCGAACCCGGGGAGCGGGAGTCGGGCAGACCCAGTACTTC. Full variable domain (rest looked up from reference TRBV29-1 and TRBJ2-5): SAVISQKPSRDICQRGTSLTIQCQVDSQVTMMFWYRQQPGQSLTLIATANQGSEATYESGFVIDKFPISRPNLTFSTLTVSNMSPEDSSIYLCSVDSGQRTRGAGVGQTQYFGPGTRLLVL.

This CDR3 is CASSWGGTDAYEQYF. Here the CDR3 DNA reads TGCGCCAGCAGCTGGGGTGGGACGGACGCCTACGAGCAGTACTTC. This chain joins TRBV5-1 and TRBJ2-7; D might be TRBD1 or TRBD2, each matching 5 bases. The CDR3 contains 15 residues. CDR1 SGHRS and CDR2 YFSETQ come from the germline V gene. Trimming stripped 3 bases from V and 2 bases from J, with 15 bases between.

This chain joins TRBV6-2 or TRBV6-3 and TRBJ1-2; 8 bases are a match to TRBD1. CDR1 MNHEY and CDR2 SVGEGT come from the germline V gene. The CDR3 has 15 amino acids. V was pared by 2 bases and J by 6 bases, with 8 bases of the junction left unmatched. This CDR3 is CASSYLQTGVNGYTF. DNA for the CDR3: TGTGCCAGCAGTTACCTACAGACAGGGGTGAATGGCTACACCTTC.

CDR3 nucleotides: TGTGCCAGCAGTTTCGGAGGGGGCAGAAACACTGAAGCTTTCTTT. It translates to CASSFGGGRNTEAFF. V is TRBV28 and J is TRBJ1-1, with 7 bases that match TRBD1. CDR1 is MDHEN, CDR2 SYDVKM, per germline. The V gene end was trimmed by 3 bases and the J gene end by 2 bases; junction bases not matched to a gene: 6. This CDR3 has 15 residues.

This clone was detected once. The chain carries TRBV3-1 (or the pseudogene TRBV3-2) and TRBJ2-1; 12 nucleotides agree with TRBD2. The V and J ends lost 0 bases and 8 bases, in that order; junction bases with no gene match: 5. Germline lookup yields CDR1 LGHDT and CDR2 YNNKEL (reference sequence). This CDR3 comprises 16 residues. CDR3 bases: TGTGCCAGCAGCCAAGATCCCCTAGCGGGAGGGGATGAGCAGTTCTTC. This translates into CASSQDPLAGGDEQFF.

V gene TRBV6-5 combines with J gene TRBJ2-3; the match to TRBD2 covers 12 bases. Germline V CDR1 and CDR2: MNHEY, SVGAGI. The CDR3 length is 16 residues. With 4 bases clipped from V and 3 bases from J, the junction kept 5 bases outside the gene matches. The CDR3 bases are TGTGCCAGCAGTTTCCCTAGCGGGAGGGCGACAGATACGCAGTATTTT. This translates into CASSFPSGRATDTQYF.

The chain has TRBV7-9 and TRBJ1-1, with D uncertain. Trimming pared 3 bases from V and 2 bases from J, leaving 13 bases between. The CDR3 length is 15 residues. Germline V gene sequence: CDR1 SEHNR, CDR2 FQNEAQ (reference sequence). CDR3 loop: CASSFRVGRNTEAFF. The CDR3 DNA sequence: TGTGCCAGCAGCTTTAGGGTCGGCAGAAACACTGAAGCTTTCTTT.

The chain employs TRBV5-6 and TRBJ1-4; D ambiguous. The germline V and J ends were trimmed by 0 bases and 0 bases, with 9 bases remaining between them. Per the germline V gene, CDR1 is SGHDT and CDR2 is YYEEEE. CDR3 length: 16 residues. The CDR3 coding sequence is TGTGCCAGCAGCTTGGGACCGCGTGCAACTAATGAAAAACTGTTTTTT. Residues: CASSLGPRATNEKLFF. Variable domain in full (rest from reference TRBV5-6 and TRBJ1-4): DAGVTQSPTHLIKTRGQQVTLRCSPKSGHDTVSWYQQALGQGPQFIFQYYEEEERQRGNFPDRFSGHQFPNYSSELNVNALLLGDSALYLCASSLGPRATNEKLFFGSGTQLSVL.

A word on this clone: The sample has other DNA sequences that encode this CDR3 too. The V and J genes are TRBV10-3 and TRBJ1-2, with 9 nucleotides matching TRBD1. The CDR3 is 13 amino acids. CDR1 ENHRY and CDR2 SYGVKD come from the germline V gene. J lost 3 bases, V lost 6 bases, and 2 bases had no gene match. The CDR3 spells CAISRDRDYGYTF. The DNA of the CDR3 is TGTGCCATCAGCAGGGACAGGGACTATGGCTACACCTTC.

The V and J genes are TRBV7-9 and TRBJ2-2; 9 positions agree with TRBD2. CDR3 length: 16 amino acids. Germline-derived CDR1 and CDR2 are SEHNR and FQNEAQ (reference sequence). Unmatched junction bases numbered 10, after V lost 5 bases and J lost 6 bases. The CDR3 is CASSQRAGGPAGELFF. In DNA form, the CDR3 reads TGTGCCAGCAGCCAGAGGGCGGGAGGGCCGGCCGGGGAGCTGTTTTTT.

The CDR3 DNA reads TGTGCCAGCAGCCCTGGACAGGGGTGGACCTACAATGAGCAGTTCTTC. It specifies CASSPGQGWTYNEQFF. The chain combines TRBV7-2 with TRBJ2-1, with 9 bases that match TRBD1. CDR1 and CDR2 from the germline V gene are SGHTA and FQGNSA. V lost 5 bases to trimming and J lost 2 bases; unmatched junction nucleotides: 7. The CDR3 consists of 16 residues.

This clone was recorded only once. The chain uses TRBV9 and TRBJ2-1; 12 bases match TRBD2. Germline CDR1 is SGDLS and CDR2 is YYNGEE. The CDR3 sequence is 18 residues long. V dropped 1 base and J dropped 7; count of bases not matched to a gene: 12. The CDR3, as DNA: TGTGCCAGCAGCGTACTTTCGGCTAGCGGGGGGGCGGAGAATGAGCAGTTCTTC. This codes for CASSVLSASGGAENEQFF.

In its sample, this clone was seen once. The rearrangement links TRBV4-2 to TRBJ1-5, with a tentative D call TRBD1 (6 bases). V dropped 4 bases and J dropped 0 bases, with 10 bases sitting between them. The CDR3 runs 15 residues. Germline lookup yields CDR1 LGHNA and CDR2 YNFKEQ. The CDR3 DNA is TGTGCCAGCAGCCTGATACAGGGTAGCAATCAGCCCCAGCATTTT. The encoded protein is CASSLIQGSNQPQHF.

The chain carries TRBV5-1 and TRBJ2-6, with 7 bases lining up with TRBD1. The germline gives CDR1 SGHRS, CDR2 YFSETQ. The V gene end was trimmed by 3 bases and the J gene end by 4 bases; junction bases not matched to a gene: 7. CDR3 length equals 16 residues. Here the CDR3 reads CASSYEQGRGANVLTF. CDR3 in DNA: TGCGCCAGCAGCTACGAACAGGGGCGCGGGGCCAACGTCCTGACTTTC.

V is TRBV9 and J is TRBJ2-2, with D possibly TRBD2 on 6 matching bases. There are 16 residues in the CDR3. V lost 0 bases and J lost 5, with 14 bases in between. The germline V gene encodes CDR1 SGDLS and CDR2 YYNGEE. CDR3 protein: CASSVGQGGVTGELFF. The CDR3, as DNA: TGTGCCAGCAGCGTAGGGCAGGGAGGAGTGACCGGGGAGCTGTTTTTT.

V and J are TRBV10-2 and TRBJ1-2; D might be TRBD1 (6 bases). CDR3 size: 14 residues. Germline assignment: CDR1 WSHSY and CDR2 SAAADI. Trimming took 3 bases from V and 4 from J, leaving 12 bases between them. CDR3 region: CASSEDRSLYGYTF. Here the CDR3 DNA reads TGCGCCAGCAGTGAAGACAGGAGCCTCTATGGCTACACCTTC.

This chain joins TRBV27 and TRBJ1-2, with D maybe TRBD1 (5 bases). Per germline, CDR1 MNHEY and CDR2 SMNVEV (reference sequence). Trimming took 7 bases from V and 4 from J, leaving 16 bases between them. This CDR3 is 14 amino acids long. CDR3 DNA sequence: TGTGCCAGCACCTCAATACCGGGGGGCTATGGCTACACCTTC. Protein: CASTSIPGGYGYTF.